This T cell receptor (beta chain) was profiled in a study of blood T cell repertoires in COVID-19. The assay was immunoSEQ multiplex PCR, and TCRdb's table has in-frame clones only and misses some. The profile shows about 210,000 clones, about nine tenths of them singletons. The V segment lost 2 bases and the J segment 1 base; nucleotides outside the gene matches: 10. CDR3 length: 19 residues. CDR1 and CDR2 from the germline V gene are SGHRS and YFSETQ. Participants were aged roughly 18 to 100 years from 20 to 30 US areas. Sequencing was carried out using PBMCs or T cells enriched from blood (not recorded which). This chain uses TRBV5-1 with TRBJ2-1, with 12 bases aligning to TRBD2. This receptor was identified in a man between 18 and 35 years old with acute COVID-19. The CDR3 region is CASSFGLAGGPGSYNEQFF. The CDR3 nucleotides read TGCGCCAGCAGCTTTGGGCTAGCGGGAGGGCCGGGTTCCTACAATGAGCAGTTCTTC.